Each of the 3 T cell receptor beta chains below was sequenced from the same sample in a study of neurological immune-mediated disorders. As for time point: longitudinal time-point 3. Via MiXCR, TCRdb re-called the 5' RACE reads, giving one row per CDR3 protein. Seen here are roughly 49,000 distinct CDR3 sequences, roughly an eighth observed once, and the top ten hold approximately 10%. Material: PBMCs. The receptors were gathered from a male donor with HTLV-1-associated myelopathy (HAM/TSP).

The chain carries TRBV10-3 and TRBJ2-7, with 9 bases fitting TRBD2. The CDR3 length is 15 residues. With V trimmed by 3 bases and J by 2 bases, 5 bases remained unmatched. Germline-derived CDR1 and CDR2 are ENHRY and SYGVKD. This CDR3 reads CAISDSTSGAYEQYF. As DNA, the CDR3 is TGTGCCATCAGTGATTCGACTAGCGGTGCCTACGAGCAGTACTTC.

This clonotype was seen ten or more times. The chain employs TRBV3-1 and TRBJ2-5; a possible D gene is TRBD2 (6 bases). V was clipped by 0 bases and J by 5 bases, with 13 bases between them. The germline gives CDR1 LGHDT, CDR2 YNNKEL (reference sequence). The CDR3 runs 15 residues. DNA of the CDR3: TGTGCCAGCAGCCAAGAACGCCAGCTAGCGGAGACCCAGTACTTC. It specifies CASSQERQLAETQYF.

This clonotype has ten or more counts. The genes are TRBV7-9 and TRBJ2-7; 8 positions match TRBD1. Germline values: CDR1 SEHNR, CDR2 FQNEAQ (reference sequence). V dropped 0 bases and J dropped 4; count of bases not matched to a gene: 5. This CDR3 comprises 15 residues. DNA for the CDR3: TGTGCCAGCAGCTTAGCTCAGGGGGCGTTTTACGAGCAGTACTTC. It translates to CASSLAQGAFYEQYF.